This is a list of T cell receptor beta chains from one sample in a study of control samples from healthy donors and cancer patients. Method: immunoSEQ multiplex PCR; TCRdb's copy keeps in-frame clones and lacks some. The table includes 130,000 to 150,000 clones, 85% to 95% detected once. The sequencing sample was made of PBMCs. The receptors stem from a man in his 60s with colorectal cancer. CDR3s include the opening cysteine and the closing phenylalanine or tryptophan. A D gene is named only where the DNA matches it firmly. Expanded clones are given a class, and other clones once, few, many or no size at all.

.	.	TRBV19	TRBJ1-2	CASSIGGRINYGYTF	TGTGCCAGTAGTATAGGAGGACGGATTAACTATGGCTACACCTTC
.	.	TRBV7-2	TRBJ2-7	CASSRDWKKYEQYF	TGTGCCAGCAGTCGCGACTGGAAGAAATACGAGCAGTACTTC
.	.	TRBV6-5	TRBJ1-6	CASSYPWNNSPLHF	TGTGCCAGCAGTTACCCCTGGAATAATTCACCCCTCCACTTT
.	TRBD1	TRBV9	TRBJ2-1	CASSVFTGVDEQFF	TGTGCCAGCAGCGTATTTACAGGGGTGGATGAGCAGTTCTTC
.	TRBD1	TRBV3-1/TRBV3-2	TRBJ2-2	CASSQGTGRTGELFF	TGTGCCAGCAGCCAAGGGACAGGGCGAACCGGGGAGCTGTTTTTT
.	TRBD1	TRBV6-5	TRBJ1-1	CASSWDRGGAEAFF	TGTGCCAGCAGTTGGGACAGGGGTGGGGCTGAAGCTTTCTTT
.	TRBD1	TRBV6-1	TRBJ2-7	CASSEQGASYEQYF	TGTGCCAGCAGTGAACAGGGGGCTTCATACGAGCAGTACTTC
.	.	TRBV24-1	TRBJ1-5	CATSDLAGGNSNQPQHF	TGTGCCACCAGTGATTTGGCCGGGGGGAATAGCAATCAGCCCCAGCATTTT
.	.	TRBV5-1	TRBJ1-2	CASSLAGLDMGAPSGYTF	TGCGCCAGCAGCTTGGCCGGCTTGGATATGGGGGCCCCGTCAGGCTACACCTTC
.	.	TRBV5-8	TRBJ1-2	CASSLGPVALSHYGYTF	TGTGCCAGCAGCCTCGGCCCAGTGGCACTCTCACACTATGGCTACACCTTC
.	.	TRBV5-8	TRBJ1-4	CASSLESLQFSRDEKLFF	TGTGCCAGCAGCTTGGAAAGCTTACAGTTCAGCCGCGATGAAAAACTGTTTTTT
.	.	TRBV4-1	TRBJ2-7	CASSQAPGTSYEQYF	TGCGCCAGCAGCCAAGCCCCCGGGACGTCCTACGAGCAGTACTTC
.	.	TRBV9	TRBJ2-5	CASSADSQETQYF	TGTGCCAGCAGCGCGGACAGCCAAGAGACCCAGTACTTC
few	.	TRBV7-9	TRBJ2-3	CASSPLQGKSTDTQYF	TGTGCCAGCAGCCCACTACAGGGAAAGTCTACAGATACGCAGTATTTT
.	TRBD2	TRBV25-1	TRBJ2-5	CASSEFSGGRQETQYF	TGTGCCAGCAGTGAATTTAGCGGGGGACGGCAAGAGACCCAGTACTTC
.	.	TRBV2	TRBJ1-4	CASRQENEKLFF	TGTGCCAGCAGACAGGAAAATGAAAAACTGTTTTTT
.	.	TRBV21-1	TRBJ2-3	CASSYGTSGGSADTQYF	TGTGCCAGCAGCTACGGGACTAGCGGGGGTTCAGCCGATACGCAGTATTTT
few	.	TRBV19	TRBJ1-5	CASSGQDNNQPQHF	TGTGCCAGTAGTGGTCAGGACAACAATCAGCCCCAGCATTTT
.	.	TRBV7-6	TRBJ1-3	CASSPRRSSGNTIYF	TGTGCCAGCAGCCCGCGCAGGAGCTCTGGAAACACCATATATTTT
.	TRBD2	TRBV28	TRBJ2-3	CASRLAGATDTQYF	TGTGCCAGCAGGCTAGCGGGGGCCACAGATACGCAGTATTTT
.	TRBD2	TRBV7-9	TRBJ2-3	CASSLGASGGTTDTQYF	TGTGCCAGCAGCTTAGGTGCTAGCGGGGGGACCACAGATACGCAGTATTTT
.	TRBD2	TRBV10-3	TRBJ2-3	CAISDNSGGTTDTQYF	TGTGCCATCAGTGACAATAGCGGGGGCACCACAGATACGCAGTATTTT
.	.	TRBV2	TRBJ1-5	CASSEGQGHIYNQPQHF	TGTGCCAGCAGTGAGGGGCAGGGGCATATTTACAATCAGCCCCAGCATTTT
.	TRBD1	TRBV7-8	TRBJ2-5	CASSLTGGVKTQYF	TGTGCCAGCAGCTTAACAGGGGGCGTAAAGACCCAGTACTTC
.	TRBD1	TRBV5-1	TRBJ1-1	CASSLTGGTEAFF	TGCGCCAGCAGCCTAACAGGGGGCACTGAAGCTTTCTTT
.	.	TRBV27	TRBJ1-1	CASSLYPPGEGTEAFF	TGTGCCAGCAGTTTATACCCCCCCGGGGAAGGGACTGAAGCTTTCTTT